This TCR beta chain is drawn from a study of a mutant IDH1 vaccine in newly diagnosed glioma (dated by TCRdb to 2020 to 2023). The study in broad terms: Across visits V03 through V10, patients got a total of eight vaccinations, given in weeks 1, 3, 5, 7, 11, 15, 19 and 23. Vaccination was initiated 4-6 weeks after radiotherapy alone, or concurrently with temozolomide cycles in the chemotherapy-containing groups. The roughly 33 treated patients were around 62% male and around 40% female, with a mean age of around 40 years. Prior to enrollment, standard therapy consisting of radiotherapy alone, temozolomide alone, or radiochemotherapy with temozolomide had been administered to patients, with the combination being received by most patients. Peripheral blood was drawn at six visits: V03 (baseline), V05, V07, V10, V12 and V13. Longitudinal TCRB deep sequencing was performed for 20 to 25 treated patients wherever samples were available for exploratory analyses. General study outcomes and caveats: Availability determined which PBMC samples were chosen for TCRB deep sequencing. Immune responses induced by the vaccine were seen in about 93% of patients across multiple MHC alleles. According to the authors, sample limitations meant that analyses of patient blood samples could not be reproduced. Changes in the top peripheral T cell clonotypes picked up by TCRB sequencing did not appear to be linked to pseudoprogression.

The CDR3 runs 14 amino acids, cysteine and phenylalanine included. The only DNA kept is the CDR3, 42 bases in frame from the first base. The germline V gene (reference sequence) supplies CDR1 LNHDA and CDR2 SQIVND. V was cut back by 4 bases and J by 4 bases, leaving a gap of 11 bases between them. With respect to this clone: Its target antigen remains unknown. Within one base of it there is no much larger clone, and no base qualities were kept.

The sample's time point label is to be understood as: week 11, during vaccination. Each vaccine dose was 300 ug of a 20-mer mutant IDH1 peptide in Montanide, given subcutaneously with topical imiquimod. Donors had newly diagnosed WHO grade 3 or 4 IDH1-mutant astrocytomas with loss of nuclear ATRX. The samples were drawn from NOA16, a multicentre, single-arm, open-label phase I trial in Germany that tested a mutant IDH1 peptide vaccine in humans for the first time. Genomic DNA for TCRB sequencing was extracted from EDTA blood using the DNeasy Blood and Tissue Kit. The library was prepared using the immunoSEQ multiplex PCR assay. Rearranged TCR beta chain sequences were amplified using the hsTCRB Kit according to the manufacturer's protocol. An Illumina MiSeq was used to sequence the TCRB libraries. Processing in the source paper ran as follows. The proprietary platform of the kit vendor was used for demultiplexing, trimming and gene mapping. Drawn from immuneACCESS, this table holds only the in-frame rearrangements with V and J called that TCRdb kept. Clones are partly lost; checked studies trace under half to an unresolved V gene and leave the rest unexplained. D and trimming were read from the DNA, whereas the V and J calls and clone size are those reported in that table. The sample table contains about 60,000 clones; only one count was recorded for about four fifths of them. The ten largest clonotypes hold around 3.5% of the sample.

The rearranged segments are TRBV19 and TRBJ2-1, with an unclear D gene assignment. The sequence was obtained from a young man with glioma. Sequencing was performed on PBMCs, taken from a glioma patient whose treatment included an IDH1 peptide vaccine. The nucleotide sequence is given as TGTGCCAGTAGTAGCGTAGCCTTTTACAATGAGCAGTTCTTC. It translates to CASSSVAFYNEQFF. Full variable domain (CDR3 extended with the reference TRBV19 and TRBJ2-1 proteins): DGGITQSPKYLFRKEGQNVTLSCEQNLNHDAMYWYRQDPGQGLRLIYYSQIVNDFQKGDIAEGYSVSREKKESFPLTVTSAQKNPTAFYLCASSSVAFYNEQFFGPGTRLTVL.